The present T cell receptor beta chain was sequenced within a study of T cell responses to AZD1222 COVID-19 vaccine. General observations from the study: White British people made up most donors, females outnumbered males, and clonal diversity was possibly underestimated. Nearly half of spike-specific TCRs reportedly target variant regions that are unmutated in the B.1.351 and B.1.1.7 variants. At baseline, just a handful of AZD1222 recipients tested seropositive.

This table comes from immunoSEQ multiplex PCR, and its TCRdb copy is limited to in-frame clones, with some not included. Among roughly 150,000 clones listed, approximately 90% were seen once. Of note for this clone: Its antigen remains unidentified.

Germline CDR1 reads MNHEY; CDR2 reads SMNVEV (reference sequence). V lost 5 bases, J lost 0 bases, and 13 bases lay in between. The CDR3 is 15 amino acids. This receptor was obtained from an adult in good health. J is TRBJ1-1 and V is TRBV27; a weak D match, TRBD1 (5 bases). The sample consisted of peripheral blood, taken on day 0 of AZD1222 vaccination. The chain's CDR3 is CASSPRQNMNTEAFF. The CDR3 DNA sequence: TGTGCCAGCAGTCCCAGACAGAACATGAACACTGAAGCTTTCTTT.